This T cell receptor beta chain was recovered during a study of blood T cell repertoires in COVID-19. For the study at large: Samples of COVID-19 (acute and convalescent) were obtained from the United States, Italy and Spain. Sources were T cells, B-cell-depleted T cells, or PBMCs; the material itself was cDNA or gDNA.

Per the study methods: By means of reference gene primer amplification, nucleated cell counts were estimated. This table comes from immunoSEQ multiplex PCR, and its TCRdb copy is limited to in-frame clones, with some not included. V and J calls plus clone size are reproduced from that table; the DNA served to infer D and trimming. Of roughly 42,000 clones in the sample, roughly nine tenths were seen once. This clone was recorded only once. One junction end does not reproduce the germline sequence, and a read error may be involved. Seattle patients were enrolled while actively infected and followed longitudinally. The sequence derives from a middle-aged man with COVID-19, enrolled during active disease. Sequencing input: peripheral blood.

CDR3 in DNA: TGTGCTAGTGGTCTAGGGACACCCTACGGGCAGTACTTC. It yields the protein CASGLGTPYGQYF. The chain has TRBV12-5 and TRBJ2-7, with a possible D match to TRBD1 (6 bases). The germline gives CDR1 LGHNT, CDR2 FRNRAP. CDR3 length: 13 residues.